The 16 T cell receptor beta chains listed next were all sequenced from one sample in a study of T cells in Graves' hyperthyroidism and ophthalmopathy. Using RNA transcripts as the source, TCR beta CDR3 regions were amplified. The HTBI primer set was used in a first-round RT-PCR of the TCR CDR3. TCRdb reanalysed the multiplex PCR reads using MiXCR and keeps one entry per CDR3 protein. The sample holds roughly 700,000 distinct CDR3 sequences, 13% to 15% seen once. The sample comprised blood. The receptors were gathered from a woman between 18 and 30 years old with Graves' hyperthyroidism.

The rearrangement links TRBV18 to TRBJ1-1, with D perhaps matching TRBD1 (6 bases). CDR1 and CDR2 (germline): KGHSH, LQKENI. The ends were cut back, 7 bases at V and 3 bases at J, with 12 bases in the middle. The length of the CDR3 is 13 residues. The CDR3 DNA sequence: TGTGCCAGCTTAACACAGGGTGACACTGAAGCTTTCTTT. It codes for CASLTQGDTEAFF. Full variable domain (missing parts from reference TRBV18 and TRBJ1-1): NAGVMQNPRHLVRRRGQEARLRCSPMKGHSHVYWYRQLPEEGLKFMVYLQKENIIDESGMPKERFSAEFPKEGPSILRIQQVVRGDSAAYFCASLTQGDTEAFFGQGTRLTVV.

Details on this clonotype: With a much larger clone just one base away, this may be a read error. The V and J genes are TRBV5-8 and TRBJ2-1, with a possible D match to TRBD2 (5 bases). This CDR3 contains 14 residues. Germline CDR1 reads SGHTS; CDR2 reads YDEGEE. The CDR3 protein is CASSLTADYNEQLF. In DNA, the CDR3 is TGTGCCAGCAGCTTGACAGCCGACTACAATGAGCAGCTCTTC.

The chain combines TRBV3-1 with TRBJ2-1, with a tentative D call TRBD2 (6 bases). From germline, CDR1 is LGHDT and CDR2 YNNKEL (reference sequence). The CDR3 has 16 residues. Trimming shortened V by 4 bases and J by 4 bases, and 17 bases separated the two germline ends. CDR3 nucleotides: TGTGCCAGCAGCCTAGAGTCCGGCGGGACGTACAATGAGCAGTTCTTC. This sequence encodes CASSLESGGTYNEQFF.

This clonotype was seen only a few times. The chain recombines TRBV28 with TRBJ1-5; D is unclear. V lost 3 bases, J lost 0 bases, and 12 bases lay in between. The germline V gene has CDR1 MDHEN and CDR2 SYDVKM. CDR3 length equals 16 residues. The CDR3 region has the DNA TGTGCCAGCAGTTTTCCAAGGGAGGGTAGCAATCAGCCCCAGCATTTT. Amino acids: CASSFPREGSNQPQHF.

There are many counts of this clonotype. The rearrangement uses TRBV3-1 and TRBJ1-5; 9 bases are shared with TRBD1. The trim removed 1 base at V and 2 bases at J, leaving 6 bases unmatched. The CDR3 runs 17 residues. CDR1 and CDR2 from the germline V gene are LGHDT and YNNKEL (reference sequence). In DNA form, the CDR3 reads TGTGCCAGCAGCCAAGGGACAGGGGATGATCGCAATCAGCCCCAGCATTTT. Encoded protein: CASSQGTGDDRNQPQHF.

The chain combines TRBV7-3 with TRBJ2-1; TRBD2 matches at 9 bases. The junction had 13 bases not matched to a gene; V was cut back by 0 bases and J by 7 bases. CDR1 and CDR2 (germline): SGHTA, FQGTGA. This CDR3 has 18 residues. The CDR3 coding sequence is TGTGCCAGCAGCTTAACAGGGCTAGCGGGACGATCGGGGAATGAGCAGTTCTTC. It encodes CASSLTGLAGRSGNEQFF.

CDR3 in amino acids: CASSIDGQVYTF. As DNA, the CDR3 is TGTGCCAGTAGTATAGACGGACAGGTCTACACCTTC. The rearrangement joins TRBV19 to TRBJ1-2; 7 bases fit TRBD1. The length of the CDR3 is 12 residues. J lost 10 bases, V lost 0 bases, and 2 bases had no gene match. The germline V gene has CDR1 LNHDA and CDR2 SQIVND (reference sequence).

This clonotype has more than one count but fewer than ten. The genes are TRBV11-2 and TRBJ2-2; unclear D gene. Trimming removed 5 bases from V and 4 bases from J, with 14 bases in between. The CDR3 spans 15 residues. CDR1 SGHAT and CDR2 FQNNGV come from the germline V gene. In DNA, the CDR3 is TGTGCCAGCAGCCCGTTACGCGGAATCACCGGGGAGCTGTTTTTT. Residues: CASSPLRGITGELFF.

V gene TRBV20-1 combines with J gene TRBJ1-5; the match to TRBD1 covers 7 bases. The CDR3 totals 14 residues. Germline lookup yields CDR1 DFQATT and CDR2 SNEGSKA (reference sequence). Losses at the gene ends were 3 bases for V and 7 bases for J; bases not matched to a gene: 9. The CDR3 sequence: CSARATGVGQPQHF. CDR3 bases: TGCAGTGCTAGGGCCACAGGGGTGGGACAGCCCCAGCATTTT.

This clonotype was detected ten times or more. The chain uses TRBV30 and TRBJ2-1, with D perhaps TRBD1 or TRBD2 (5 bases each). This CDR3 region has 17 residues. Trimming took off 3 bases at V and 4 bases at J, with 22 bases between the two ends. Germline V gene data show CDR1 as GTSNPN and CDR2 as SVGIG (reference sequence). The DNA for the CDR3 is TGTGCCTGGAGCCAAGGAATTCCGGGACCACGGTACAATGAGCAGTTCTTC. It codes for CAWSQGIPGPRYNEQFF.

This clonotype was detected a few times. The chain joins TRBV10-3 to TRBJ2-2; D is possibly TRBD2 (5 bases). With 3 bases removed from V and 2 bases from J, the gap between germline ends came to 10 bases. The CDR3 totals 15 residues. CDR1 ENHRY and CDR2 SYGVKD come from the germline V gene. This CDR3 is CAISEGLANTGELFF. As DNA, the CDR3 is TGTGCCATCAGTGAAGGTCTAGCTAACACCGGGGAGCTGTTTTTT.

The J gene is TRBJ1-2, the V gene TRBV6-2 or TRBV6-3, with a weak D call TRBD1 (5 bases). CDR3 length equals 14 residues. V gave up 2 bases and J gave up 5 bases, with 12 bases separating them. CDR1 is MNHEY and CDR2 is SVGEGT in the germline V gene. In DNA, the CDR3 is TGTGCCAGCAGTTACATGGGGGGAGGTTATGGCTACACCTTC. It yields the protein CASSYMGGGYGYTF.

This clonotype has just a few counts. The V gene is TRBV10-1, the J gene TRBJ2-7, with 9 bases lining up with TRBD1. The trim removed 4 bases at V and 2 bases at J, leaving 12 bases unmatched. This CDR3 comprises 17 residues. The germline V gene encodes CDR1 WNHNN and CDR2 SYGVQD (reference sequence). The DNA of the CDR3 is TGCGCCAGCAGTGGGAGAGGTACGGGACAGGGTCCCTACGAGCAGTACTTC. Its protein is CASSGRGTGQGPYEQYF.

This clonotype was picked up many times. This chain uses TRBV20-1 with TRBJ2-3; D is uncertain. CDR3 length: 13 residues. Per germline, CDR1 DFQATT and CDR2 SNEGSKA (reference sequence). Trimming cost V 5 bases and J 6 bases, with 15 bases left between them. In DNA, the CDR3 is TGCAGTGCTGAGACCCCTGTCTCCGATACGCAGTATTTT. Translated, it gives CSAETPVSDTQYF.

This clonotype was detected ten times or more. The rearrangement uses TRBV18 and TRBJ2-5; the match to TRBD1 covers 8 bases. Germline V lookup: CDR1 KGHSH, CDR2 LQKENI. Trimming at V came to 4 bases and at J to 2 bases, leaving 6 bases not matched to a gene. This CDR3 has 15 residues. CDR3 amino acids: CASSLRTGWQETQYF. The CDR3, as DNA: TGTGCCAGCTCACTTCGGACAGGGTGGCAAGAGACCCAGTACTTC.

This clonotype has ten or more counts. The chain has TRBV11-3 and TRBJ1-1; D not resolved. V shed 4 bases and J shed 1 base, with 10 bases lying between them. Germline V gives CDR1 SGHNT, CDR2 YENEEA. The CDR3 length is 14 residues. The CDR3 spells CASSSDGPNTEAFF. CDR3 DNA sequence: TGTGCCAGCAGCTCGGACGGACCGAACACTGAAGCTTTCTTT.